This is a list of T cell receptor beta chains from one sample in a study of PD-1 blockade in classical Hodgkin lymphoma. Clones were read by immunoSEQ multiplex PCR, and TCRdb kept only the in-frame ones, dropping some. The sample contains 25,000 to 30,000 clones, approximately 80% of which appear only once. The sample was CD4+ T cells from blood, taken before the fourth cycle of nivolumab. The receptors originated from a human donor with classical Hodgkin lymphoma. The CDR3 runs from the conserved cysteine through the conserved F or W. The order of the fields is V gene, J gene, clone size, D gene, CDR3 DNA, CDR3 protein. The D gene is left open where the match is weak. Size is stated for part of the rows, as once, few or many counts, or as a class when the clone is expanded.

V gene: TRBV6-4; J gene: TRBJ2-1; clone size: -; D gene: -; CDR3 DNA: TGTGCCAGCAGTTTGTCGGACCGCAACAATGAGCAGTTCTTC; CDR3 protein: CASSLSDRNNEQFF
V gene: TRBV19; J gene: TRBJ2-1; clone size: few; D gene: TRBD2; CDR3 DNA: TGTGCCAGTAGTCGCGCTAGCGGGAGTTGGGATGAGCAGTTCTTC; CDR3 protein: CASSRASGSWDEQFF
V gene: TRBV18; J gene: TRBJ2-1; clone size: -; D gene: -; CDR3 DNA: TGTGCCAGCTCTTACAACGAGGGCTGGGGGCCTGAGCAGTTCTTC; CDR3 protein: CASSYNEGWGPEQFF
V gene: TRBV7-3; J gene: TRBJ2-5; clone size: -; D gene: TRBD1; CDR3 DNA: TGTGCCAGCAGCTCGGACAGGGGGAGGGAAGAGACCCAGTACTTC; CDR3 protein: CASSSDRGREETQYF
V gene: TRBV27; J gene: TRBJ1-6; clone size: -; D gene: TRBD1; CDR3 DNA: TGTGCCAGCAGTCTGGACAGGGATAATTCACCCCTCCACTTT; CDR3 protein: CASSLDRDNSPLHF
V gene: TRBV7-3; J gene: TRBJ2-1; clone size: -; D gene: TRBD2; CDR3 DNA: TGTGCCAGCAGCCCCTCCGGGACTAACAATGAGCAGTTCTTC; CDR3 protein: CASSPSGTNNEQFF
V gene: TRBV5-6; J gene: TRBJ2-1; clone size: -; D gene: TRBD2; CDR3 DNA: TGTGCCAGCAGCGGGAGGCCTAGCGGGAGCTATGAGCAGTTCTTC; CDR3 protein: CASSGRPSGSYEQFF
V gene: TRBV6-6; J gene: TRBJ1-2; clone size: -; D gene: -; CDR3 DNA: TGTGCCAGCAGTTACCCCCCCGGGGGTGGCTACACCTTC; CDR3 protein: CASSYPPGGGYTF
V gene: TRBV6-8; J gene: TRBJ2-7; clone size: once; D gene: -; CDR3 DNA: TGTGCCAGCAGTTACCCGCTGACAGGTTGCGACGAGCAGTACTTC; CDR3 protein: CASSYPLTGCDEQYF
V gene: TRBV9; J gene: TRBJ2-7; clone size: -; D gene: TRBD1; CDR3 DNA: TGTGCCAGCAGCGTAGCCCCACAGGGGGACTACGAGCAGTACTTC; CDR3 protein: CASSVAPQGDYEQYF
V gene: TRBV19; J gene: TRBJ1-2; clone size: -; D gene: -; CDR3 DNA: TGTGCCAGTAGTGGGTCGTCGTCAGACTATGGCTACACCTTC; CDR3 protein: CASSGSSSDYGYTF
V gene: TRBV2; J gene: TRBJ2-3; clone size: -; D gene: TRBD2; CDR3 DNA: TGTGCCAGCAGTGAAGGGACTAGCGGGAACACAGATACGCAGTATTTT; CDR3 protein: CASSEGTSGNTDTQYF
V gene: TRBV15; J gene: TRBJ2-1; clone size: -; D gene: TRBD2; CDR3 DNA: TGTGCCACCAGCAGAGACCTAGCGGGAGGAACGCAGTTCTTC; CDR3 protein: CATSRDLAGGTQFF
V gene: TRBV19; J gene: TRBJ1-2; clone size: -; D gene: TRBD1; CDR3 DNA: TGTGCCAGTAGCCTCAGGACAGGAACTAACTATGGCTACACCTTC; CDR3 protein: CASSLRTGTNYGYTF
V gene: TRBV19; J gene: TRBJ2-3; clone size: -; D gene: TRBD2; CDR3 DNA: TGTGCCAGTAGTATAGGTAGCGGGGTGAGCACAGATACGCAGTATTTT; CDR3 protein: CASSIGSGVSTDTQYF
V gene: TRBV7-9; J gene: TRBJ1-2; clone size: -; D gene: -; CDR3 DNA: TGTGCCAGCAGCTTATCAGGGGAAGGAGGCTACACCTTC; CDR3 protein: CASSLSGEGGYTF
V gene: TRBV19; J gene: TRBJ1-5; clone size: -; D gene: TRBD1; CDR3 DNA: TGTGCCAGTAGTAGACAGGGAGGAAGTGGGCAGCCCCAGCATTTT; CDR3 protein: CASSRQGGSGQPQHF
V gene: TRBV9; J gene: TRBJ2-3; clone size: -; D gene: -; CDR3 DNA: TGTGCCAGCAGCCCCCGACCCGGGGATACGCAGTATTTT; CDR3 protein: CASSPRPGDTQYF
V gene: TRBV18; J gene: TRBJ1-3; clone size: few; D gene: -; CDR3 DNA: TGTGCCAGCCAAGGTGGTGTCTCTGGAAACACCATATATTTT; CDR3 protein: CASQGGVSGNTIYF
V gene: TRBV18; J gene: TRBJ2-2; clone size: -; D gene: TRBD2; CDR3 DNA: TGTGCCAGCTCACCCACCCCGCGGACTAGCGGGAGGAAAACCGGGGAGCTGTTTTTT; CDR3 protein: CASSPTPRTSGRKTGELFF
V gene: TRBV7-2; J gene: TRBJ2-1; clone size: -; D gene: -; CDR3 DNA: TGTGCCAGCAGCTTAGAGGTCAGACCCTACAATGAGCAGTTCTTC; CDR3 protein: CASSLEVRPYNEQFF
V gene: TRBV5-4; J gene: TRBJ2-2; clone size: -; D gene: TRBD1; CDR3 DNA: TGTGCCAGCAGCCGGACAGGGGCCGGGGAGCTGTTTTTT; CDR3 protein: CASSRTGAGELFF
V gene: TRBV27; J gene: TRBJ2-5; clone size: -; D gene: -; CDR3 DNA: TGTGCCAGCAGCTTATCTCAGGGGCGAGAGACCCAGTACTTC; CDR3 protein: CASSLSQGRETQYF
V gene: TRBV7-9; J gene: TRBJ1-4; clone size: -; D gene: -; CDR3 DNA: TGTGCCAGCAGCTTCCAGGTCCTGCATGAAAAACTGTTTTTT; CDR3 protein: CASSFQVLHEKLFF
V gene: TRBV19; J gene: TRBJ2-5; clone size: -; D gene: TRBD1; CDR3 DNA: TGTGCCAGTCGCCGGGACAGGGGTCAAGAGACCCAGTACTTC; CDR3 protein: CASRRDRGQETQYF
V gene: TRBV28; J gene: TRBJ1-2; clone size: -; D gene: -; CDR3 DNA: TGTGCCAGCAGGGGGGCGGACTATGGCTACACCTTC; CDR3 protein: CASRGADYGYTF
V gene: TRBV14; J gene: TRBJ2-7; clone size: -; D gene: TRBD2; CDR3 DNA: TGTGCCAGCAGCCAAGGATGGGGACTAGCGGGAGCCTACGAGCAGTACTTC; CDR3 protein: CASSQGWGLAGAYEQYF
V gene: TRBV6-6; J gene: TRBJ1-3; clone size: once; D gene: -; CDR3 DNA: TGTGCCAGCAGTTCCACAGGGTTAGGAAACACCATATATTTT; CDR3 protein: CASSSTGLGNTIYF
V gene: TRBV19; J gene: TRBJ2-7; clone size: -; D gene: -; CDR3 DNA: TGTGCCAGTAGTATAGAACAGACCTACGAGCAGTACTTC; CDR3 protein: CASSIEQTYEQYF
V gene: TRBV7-2; J gene: TRBJ2-7; clone size: once; D gene: TRBD1; CDR3 DNA: TGTGCCAGCAGCTTAAGACCGGGACAGGGCCACGAGCAGTACTTC; CDR3 protein: CASSLRPGQGHEQYF
V gene: TRBV7-9; J gene: TRBJ1-1; clone size: -; D gene: TRBD1; CDR3 DNA: TGTGCCAGCAGCCCATGGACAGGTTACGATACTGAAGCTTTCTTT; CDR3 protein: CASSPWTGYDTEAFF